This T cell receptor beta chain was profiled in a study of shared clonotypes between healthy human individuals. Overall study results and limits: Represented diversity, genetic and exposure-history alike, was limited by few donors.

Naive CD8 cells lacked CD45RO, underwent positive selection for CCR7 and left out terminally differentiated effector memory CD45RA+ cells. CDR3 length: 14 amino acids. In germline, CDR1 is LGHNA, CDR2 YSLEER. Trimming removed 0 bases at V and 1 base at J, with 6 bases between. Clones were read by immunoSEQ multiplex PCR, and TCRdb kept only the in-frame ones, dropping some. The sample shows about 2.2 million clones, approximately 92% of them seen only once. A word on this clone: Its specificity is unknown. The same CDR3 arises from other DNA sequences in this sample as well.

Sequencing was performed on naive CD8+ T cells from PBMCs. V gene TRBV4-3 combines with J gene TRBJ1-1; D uncertain. The sequence was obtained from a man aged 18-30 years in good health. Some clones in this sample may be carry-over from other donors' samples. This CDR3 is CASSQDRANTEAFF. In DNA form, the CDR3 reads TGCGCCAGCAGCCAAGATCGGGCGAACACTGAAGCTTTCTTT.